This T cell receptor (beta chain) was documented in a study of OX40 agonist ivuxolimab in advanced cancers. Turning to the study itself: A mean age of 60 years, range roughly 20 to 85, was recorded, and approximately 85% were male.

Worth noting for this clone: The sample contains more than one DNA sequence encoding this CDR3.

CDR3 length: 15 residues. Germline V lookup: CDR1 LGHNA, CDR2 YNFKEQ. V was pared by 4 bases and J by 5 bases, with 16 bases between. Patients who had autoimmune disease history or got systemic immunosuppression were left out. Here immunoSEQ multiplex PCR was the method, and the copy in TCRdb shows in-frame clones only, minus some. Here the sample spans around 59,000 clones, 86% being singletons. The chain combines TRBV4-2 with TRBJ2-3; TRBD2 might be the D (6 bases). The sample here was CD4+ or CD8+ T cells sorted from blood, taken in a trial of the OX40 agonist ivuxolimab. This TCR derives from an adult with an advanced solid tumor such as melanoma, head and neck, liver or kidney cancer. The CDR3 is CASSLRGSGLDTQYF. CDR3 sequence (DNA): TGTGCCAGCAGCCTCCGCGGTAGCGGACTAGATACGCAGTATTTT.